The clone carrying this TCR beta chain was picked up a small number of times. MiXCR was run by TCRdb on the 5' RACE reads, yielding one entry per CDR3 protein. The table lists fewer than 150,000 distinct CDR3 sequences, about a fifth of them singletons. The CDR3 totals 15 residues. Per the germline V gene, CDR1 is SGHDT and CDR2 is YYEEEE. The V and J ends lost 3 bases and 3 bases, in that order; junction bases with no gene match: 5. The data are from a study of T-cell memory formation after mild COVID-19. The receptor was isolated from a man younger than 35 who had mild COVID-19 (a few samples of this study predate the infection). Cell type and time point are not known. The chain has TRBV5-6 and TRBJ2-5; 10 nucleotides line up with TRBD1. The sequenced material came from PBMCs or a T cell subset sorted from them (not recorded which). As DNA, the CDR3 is TGTGCCAGCAGCTCCGGGACAGGGGTAGAAGAGACCCAGTACTTC. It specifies CASSSGTGVEETQYF.